This TCR beta chain was sequenced in a study of OX40 agonist ivuxolimab in advanced cancers. As for the study in general: Ivuxolimab, which patients received intravenously every 2 weeks, was dosed at 0.01 to 10 mg/kg.

TCRdb's copy holds only in-frame clones and misses some; the assay was immunoSEQ multiplex PCR. Here the sample spans 14,000 or so clones, over 75% being singletons. The CDR3 is made up of 14 amino acids. Germline V gives CDR1 MDHEN, CDR2 SYDVKM. Trimming removed 4 bases from V and 4 bases from J; junction bases left unmatched: 1. The study's findings and limits: Doses of 0.1 to 3.0 mg/kg were accompanied by clonal expansion of CD4+ and CD8+ blood T cells by week 6.

A word on this clone: Its antigen is not identified.

This rearrangement joins TRBV28 to TRBJ2-6; 7 bases align to TRBD2. The starting material was CD4+ or CD8+ T cells sorted from blood, obtained in a trial of the OX40 agonist ivuxolimab. The receptor was derived from an adult with an advanced solid tumor such as melanoma, head and neck, liver or kidney cancer. The CDR3 sequence is CASSWGGGANVLTF. CDR3 sequence (DNA): TGTGCCAGCAGTTGGGGGGGAGGGGCCAACGTCCTGACTTTC. The whole variable domain, filled in from reference TRBV28 and TRBJ2-6, reads DVKVTQSSRYLVKRTGEKVFLECVQDMDHENMFWYRQDPGLGLRLIYFSYDVKMKEKGDIPEGYSVSREKKERFSLILESASTNQTSMYLCASSWGGGANVLTFGAGSRLTVL.